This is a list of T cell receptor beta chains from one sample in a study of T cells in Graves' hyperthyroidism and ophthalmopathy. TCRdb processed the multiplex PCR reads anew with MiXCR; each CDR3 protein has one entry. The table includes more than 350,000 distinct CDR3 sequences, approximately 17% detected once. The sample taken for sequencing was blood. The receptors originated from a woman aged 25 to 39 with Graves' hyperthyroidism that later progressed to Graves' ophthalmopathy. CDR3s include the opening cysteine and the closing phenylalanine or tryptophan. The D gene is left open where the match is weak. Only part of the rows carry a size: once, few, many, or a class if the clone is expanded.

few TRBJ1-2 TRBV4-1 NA TGCGCCAGCAGCCACAGGGGCCTGGGGGATCCTGGCTACACCTTC CASSHRGLGDPGYTF
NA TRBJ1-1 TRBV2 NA TGTGCCAGCACCGGTGGGCTGGTAGGGACTGAAGCTTTCTTT CASTGGLVGTEAFF
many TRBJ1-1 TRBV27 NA TGTGCCAGCAGTTTATCGAACAGTTACACTGAAGCTTTCTTT CASSLSNSYTEAFF
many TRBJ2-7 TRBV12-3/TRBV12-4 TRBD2 TGTGCCAGCAGTCCTACGGGTAGCGGGAGCTACGAGCAGTACTTC CASSPTGSGSYEQYF
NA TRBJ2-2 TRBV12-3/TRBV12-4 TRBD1 TGTGCCAGCAGACAAGGGACAGGGCGGACCGGGGAGCTGTTTTTT CASRQGTGRTGELFF
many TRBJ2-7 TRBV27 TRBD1 TGTGCCAGCAGTACCGGGACAGGGGCTCTCGAGCAGTACTTC CASSTGTGALEQYF
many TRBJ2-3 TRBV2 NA TGTGCCAGCAGGATAGCGGAAAGCACAGATACGCAGTATTTT CASRIAESTDTQYF
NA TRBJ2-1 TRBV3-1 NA TGTGCCAGCAGCTGGAGGTTCAATGAGCAGTTCTTC CASSWRFNEQFF
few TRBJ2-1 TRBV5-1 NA TGCGCCACCGCGACTAGTTCGTGGAATGAGCAGTTCTTC CATATSSWNEQFF
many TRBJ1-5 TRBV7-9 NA TGTGCCAGCAGCTTATTGCTGCTTCCCCAGCATTTT CASSLLLLPQHF
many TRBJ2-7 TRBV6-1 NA TGTGCCAGCAGAGGCGGCGCCTGGGGCTACGAGCAGTACTTC CASRGGAWGYEQYF
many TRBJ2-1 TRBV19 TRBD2 TGTGCCAGTAGTATTGGTGGGGGACTAGCGGGTCCCTCCTACAATGAGCAGTTCTTC CASSIGGGLAGPSYNEQFF
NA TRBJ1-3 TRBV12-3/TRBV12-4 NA TGTGCCAGCAGTTTCGGCGCCCCCTCTGGAAACACCATATATTTT CASSFGAPSGNTIYF
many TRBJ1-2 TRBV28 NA TGTGCCAGCAGTTCGGATACGGTCTATGGCTACACCTTC CASSSDTVYGYTF
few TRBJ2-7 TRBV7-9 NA TGTGCCAGCAGCTTAGAAGTCGGACCTTACGAGCAGTACTTC CASSLEVGPYEQYF
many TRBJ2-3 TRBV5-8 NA TGTGCCAGCAGCAGACGGGACCCTCTCCCCACAGATACGCAGTATTTT CASSRRDPLPTDTQYF
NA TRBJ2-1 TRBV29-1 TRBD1 TGCAGCGTCGGACAGGGCAGGGATGAGCAGTTCTTC CSVGQGRDEQFF
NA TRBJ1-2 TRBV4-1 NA TGCGCCAGCAGCCAGGTTGACAGCTATGGCTACACCTTC CASSQVDSYGYTF
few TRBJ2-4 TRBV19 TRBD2 TGTGCCAGTAGTCCGTCAGCGGGGGGGCTAAAAAACATTCAGTACTTC CASSPSAGGLKNIQYF
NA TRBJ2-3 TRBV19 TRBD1 TGTGCCAGTCAGGTTCGGACAGGGACCACAGATACGCAGTATTTT CASQVRTGTTDTQYF
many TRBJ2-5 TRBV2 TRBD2 TGTGCCAGCAGTCAACTAGCGGGGGAGACCCAAGAGACCCAGTACTTC CASSQLAGETQETQYF
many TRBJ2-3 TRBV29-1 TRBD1 TGCAGCGCGACAGGGGACACAGATACGCAGTATTTT CSATGDTDTQYF
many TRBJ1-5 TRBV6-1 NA TGTGCCAGCAGTGAATCTGGGGGTGGACAGCCCCAGCATTTT CASSESGGGQPQHF
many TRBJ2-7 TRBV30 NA TGTGCCTGGAGTGTACCTGGTGACAGATACGAGCAGTACTTC CAWSVPGDRYEQYF
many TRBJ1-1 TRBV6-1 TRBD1 TGTGCCAGCATCAACAGGGGAGGCACTGAAGCTTTCTTT CASINRGGTEAFF
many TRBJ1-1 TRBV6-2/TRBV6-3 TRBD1 TGTGCCAGCAGACTACAGGGGGAGAACACTGAAGCTTTCTTT CASRLQGENTEAFF
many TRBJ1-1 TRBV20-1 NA TGCAGTGCTAGAGTTCGCACACTGAACACTGAAGCTTTCTTT CSARVRTLNTEAFF
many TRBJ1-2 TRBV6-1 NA TGTGCCAGCACCTCCCCGGAGCGGAACTATGGCTACACCTTC CASTSPERNYGYTF
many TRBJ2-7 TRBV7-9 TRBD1 TGTGCCAGCAGCCCGCGGGACAGGGGGCGCGAGCAGTACTTC CASSPRDRGREQYF
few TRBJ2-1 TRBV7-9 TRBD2 TGTGCCAGCAGCCCACGGCAATATAGCGGGAGTGGGGATGTGCGTAAGCAGTTCTTC CASSPRQYSGSGDVRKQFF
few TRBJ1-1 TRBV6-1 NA TGTGCCAGCACGACGGCTGAAGACACTGAAGCTTTCTTT CASTTAEDTEAFF
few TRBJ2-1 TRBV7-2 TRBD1 TGTGCCAGCAGCTTAGGGACAGGGACCTACAATGAGCAGTTCTTC CASSLGTGTYNEQFF
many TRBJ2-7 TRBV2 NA TGTGCCAGCAGTGTGGGCGAAAACTCCTACGAGCAGTACTTC CASSVGENSYEQYF
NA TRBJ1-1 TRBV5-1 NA TGCGCCAGCAGCTTGGTTTCAGGGAGCACTGAAGCTTTCTTT CASSLVSGSTEAFF
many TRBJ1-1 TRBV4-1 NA TGCGCCAGCAGCCAAACTGCCTGGGGCACTGAAGCTTTCTTT CASSQTAWGTEAFF
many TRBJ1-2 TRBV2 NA TGTGCCAGCAGTGAAAGTCATGTCTGGGGGCTGGAATATGGCTACACCTTC CASSESHVWGLEYGYTF
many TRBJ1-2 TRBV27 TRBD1 TGTGCCAGCAGTCCGCAGGGGGCGCTGATGGATGGCTACACCTTC CASSPQGALMDGYTF
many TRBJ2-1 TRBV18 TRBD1 TGTGCCAGCTCATACAGGGGGCTCAGCTCCTACAATGAGCAGTTCTTC CASSYRGLSSYNEQFF
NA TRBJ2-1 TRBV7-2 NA TGTGCCAGCAGCTTAGGAACTTATCATGAGCAGTTCTTC CASSLGTYHEQFF
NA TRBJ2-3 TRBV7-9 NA TGTGCCAGCAGCTTAGTGGACGGCGCAGATACGCAGTATTTT CASSLVDGADTQYF
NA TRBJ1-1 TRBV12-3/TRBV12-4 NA TGTGCCAGCAGTTTAGGGGGGCAGGGCTCTGAAGCTTTCTTT CASSLGGQGSEAFF
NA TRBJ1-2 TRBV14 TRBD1 TGTGCCAGCAGCCACAATAGGACAGGGAAGGTGACATCTAACTATGGCTACACCTTC CASSHNRTGKVTSNYGYTF
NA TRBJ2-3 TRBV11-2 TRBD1 TGTGCCAGCAGCTTAAATCCCCCCGGGACAGGGACGCAGTATTTT CASSLNPPGTGTQYF
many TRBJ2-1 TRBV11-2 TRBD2 TGTGCCAGCAGCATACCTCCGGTGGCTAGCGGGGCCTACCACAATGAGCAGTTCTTC CASSIPPVASGAYHNEQFF
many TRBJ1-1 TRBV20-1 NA TGCAGTGCTAAAATCGGACAAGGAAACACTGAAGCTTTCTTT CSAKIGQGNTEAFF
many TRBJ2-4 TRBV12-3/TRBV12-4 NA TGTGCCAGCAGTCCCCGGTCTATAGCCAAAAACATTCAGTACTTC CASSPRSIAKNIQYF
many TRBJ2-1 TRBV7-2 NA TGTGCCAGCAGCTTTCAATACAATGAGCAGTTCTTC CASSFQYNEQFF
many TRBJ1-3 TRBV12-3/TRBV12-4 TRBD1 TGTGCCAGCAGCCAAGCAGGGGGCGCAGGAAACACCATATATTTT CASSQAGGAGNTIYF
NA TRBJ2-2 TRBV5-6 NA TGTGCCAGCAGACTGCTCATAGGCGAGTCAAGCGGGGAGCTGTTTTTT CASRLLIGESSGELFF
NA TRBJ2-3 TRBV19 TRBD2 TGTGCCAGTAGTATCACCGGACTAGCGGGCACAGATACGCAGTATTTT CASSITGLAGTDTQYF
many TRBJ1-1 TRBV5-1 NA TGCGCCAGCAGCTTGGGGGAGATGAACACTGAAGCTTTCTTT CASSLGEMNTEAFF